The present entry profiles one TCR beta chain with its context. The antigen is unknown. In the PCR, 60 Vbeta and 13 Jbeta primers were used. Clones were sequenced by immunoSEQ multiplex PCR, and TCRdb holds only the in-frame ones, with some missing. Here the sample spans about 84,000 clones, roughly 78% being singletons. The data are from a study of cytomegalovirus exposure and HLA in healthy donors. Study information: Out of 350 to 400 genotyped donors, around 80% belonged to the Caucasian-associated ancestry cluster. Study-wide points: Some TCR beta chains (over 150 of them) were listed as cytomegalovirus-associated. Later on, an analysis tied approximately 17,000 TCR beta sequences to HLA alleles at 0.05 false discovery rate. Among immune exposure information, only CMV serostatus was available.

V lost 5 bases, J lost 3 bases, and 11 bases lay in between. CDR3 length: 13 residues. Germline CDR1 MNHEY, CDR2 SMNVEV (reference sequence). The chain combines TRBV27 with TRBJ2-7; D is perhaps TRBD1 (5 bases). This sequence originates from a male donor in good health and CMV-seropositive. Sequenced: PBMCs. The DNA for the CDR3 is TGTGCCAGCAGTCCAGGGTTTTTCTACGAGCAGTACTTC. Its translation is CASSPGFFYEQYF.